Presented here are 11 T cell receptor beta chains from one specimen sequenced in a study of response to subunit inactivated influenza vaccine. A single record per CDR3 protein comes from TCRdb applying MiXCR to the RT-PCR reads. The table includes hundreds of thousands of distinct CDR3 sequences, around 18% detected once. Sample: PBMCs from blood, taken about 5 days after vaccination. The origin of the receptors is a man aged 50-59 years who received an inactivated influenza vaccine.

This clonotype has just a few counts. The genes are TRBV20-1 and TRBJ2-7; D is unresolved. Germline assignment: CDR1 DFQATT and CDR2 SNEGSKA (reference sequence). There are 12 residues in the CDR3. Trimming took off 0 bases at V and 6 bases at J, with 9 bases between the two ends. As DNA, the CDR3 is TGCAGTGCTAGAGATCAAGGCAGCGAGCAGTACTTC. This sequence encodes CSARDQGSEQYF.

This chain joins TRBV20-1 and TRBJ2-5; D assignment may be TRBD1 or TRBD2 (5 bases each). V lost 3 bases to trimming and J lost 10 bases, with 18 bases between them. The CDR3 runs to 13 residues. The germline V gene encodes CDR1 DFQATT and CDR2 SNEGSKA (reference sequence). CDR3 residues: CSASSGTGRGQYF. As DNA, the CDR3 is TGCAGTGCTAGCAGCGGAACTGGAAGGGGCCAGTACTTC.

This clonotype was picked up many times. The genes are TRBV7-2 and TRBJ2-3, with D possibly being TRBD1 or TRBD2 (5 bases each). Germline V lookup: CDR1 SGHTA, CDR2 FQGNSA. The CDR3 is 15 amino acids. V was clipped by 5 bases and J by 1 base, with 13 bases between them. CDR3 loop: CASSPGPGRTDTQYF. CDR3 in DNA: TGTGCCAGCAGCCCAGGTCCGGGACGCACAGATACGCAGTATTTT. Full variable domain (remainder filled in from reference TRBV7-2 and TRBJ2-3): GAGVSQSPSNKVTEKGKDVELRCDPISGHTALYWYRQSLGQGLEFLIYFQGNSAPDKSGLPSDRFSAERTGGSVSTLTIQRTQQEDSAVYLCASSPGPGRTDTQYFGPGTRLTVL.

The chain links TRBV11-2 to TRBJ2-5; 11 bases are shared with TRBD2. Unmatched junction bases numbered 4, after V lost 6 bases and J lost 7 bases. Germline CDR1 and CDR2: SGHAT and FQNNGV. The CDR3 runs 13 residues. CDR3 region: CASSSGLAGTQYF. In nucleotides, the CDR3 is TGTGCCAGCAGTTCAGGACTAGCGGGGACCCAGTACTTC. The full variable domain, its missing parts supplied by reference TRBV11-2 and TRBJ2-5, is EAGVAQSPRYKIIEKRQSVAFWCNPISGHATLYWYQQILGQGPKLLIQFQNNGVVDDSQLPKDRFSAERLKGVDSTLKIQPAKLEDSAVYLCASSSGLAGTQYFGPGTRLLVL.

V gene TRBV4-1 combines with J gene TRBJ2-7; the D gene is possibly TRBD2 (5 bases). Trimming removed 2 bases from V and 2 bases from J, with 10 bases in between. The CDR3 has 14 amino acids. Germline V gene sequence: CDR1 MGHRA, CDR2 YSYEKL. CDR3 DNA: TGCGCCAGCAGCCAACATAGCGTTCCCTACGAGCAGTACTTC. Amino acid sequence: CASSQHSVPYEQYF.

This chain uses TRBV20-1 with TRBJ1-4; perhaps TRBD1 as D (6 bases). The CDR3 consists of 16 residues. The V and J ends lost 5 bases and 1 base respectively, with 17 bases between them. The germline gives CDR1 DFQATT, CDR2 SNEGSKA (reference sequence). Here the CDR3 reads CSADGGGRGTNEKLFF. DNA for the CDR3: TGCAGTGCTGACGGGGGGGGCAGGGGAACTAATGAAAAACTGTTTTTT.

The chain has TRBV5-1 and TRBJ2-3, with 14 bases identical to TRBD2. The junction had 20 bases not matched to a gene; V was cut back by 4 bases and J by 4 bases. The CDR3 runs 21 residues. The germline gives CDR1 SGHRS, CDR2 YFSETQ. CDR3: CASSGYYVSFPGLAGADTQYF. Here the CDR3 DNA reads TGCGCCAGCAGCGGTTATTACGTCAGTTTCCCGGGACTAGCGGGAGCAGATACGCAGTATTTT.

The V call is TRBV30, the J call TRBJ2-3; D remains ambiguous. Trimming removed 2 bases from V and 2 bases from J, with 17 bases in between. Germline-derived CDR1 and CDR2 are GTSNPN and SVGIG (reference sequence). This CDR3 contains 16 residues. The CDR3 region is CAWSSGRAWTTDTQYF. DNA of the CDR3: TGTGCCTGGAGTTCCGGACGGGCCTGGACCACAGATACGCAGTATTTT.

The CDR3 loop is CASSFNRDRTPYGYTF. Here the CDR3 DNA reads TGTGCCAGCAGCTTCAATAGGGACAGAACCCCCTATGGCTACACCTTC. The rearrangement joins TRBV5-6 to TRBJ1-2, with 7 bases lining up with TRBD1. The germline V gene has CDR1 SGHDT and CDR2 YYEEEE. This CDR3 is built from 16 residues. J gave up 4 bases and V 2 bases, and 11 bases lay outside the gene matches. Filled out from reference TRBV5-6 and TRBJ1-2, the complete variable domain reads DAGVTQSPTHLIKTRGQQVTLRCSPKSGHDTVSWYQQALGQGPQFIFQYYEEEERQRGNFPDRFSGHQFPNYSSELNVNALLLGDSALYLCASSFNRDRTPYGYTFGSGTRLTVV.

This clonotype was counted only a few times. The chain employs TRBV4-2 and TRBJ2-7; 9 nucleotides line up with TRBD2. Looked up from germline, CDR1 is LGHNA and CDR2 is YNFKEQ. CDR3 length: 17 amino acids. The trim removed 1 base at V and 2 bases at J, leaving 9 bases unmatched. This chain's CDR3 is CASSQGTEREAPYEQYF. CDR3 bases: TGTGCCAGCAGCCAAGGGACGGAGCGGGAGGCTCCCTACGAGCAGTACTTC.

A few counts support this clonotype. J is TRBJ2-7 and V is TRBV15; D gene unclear. The germline V gene encodes CDR1 LNHNV and CDR2 YYDKDF (reference sequence). The CDR3 is made up of 14 amino acids. Trimming left V 0 bases short and J 5 bases short, with 11 bases between. CDR3 residues: CATSRDLTDNEQYF. The DNA for the CDR3 is TGTGCCACCAGCAGAGATCTTACAGACAACGAGCAGTACTTC.